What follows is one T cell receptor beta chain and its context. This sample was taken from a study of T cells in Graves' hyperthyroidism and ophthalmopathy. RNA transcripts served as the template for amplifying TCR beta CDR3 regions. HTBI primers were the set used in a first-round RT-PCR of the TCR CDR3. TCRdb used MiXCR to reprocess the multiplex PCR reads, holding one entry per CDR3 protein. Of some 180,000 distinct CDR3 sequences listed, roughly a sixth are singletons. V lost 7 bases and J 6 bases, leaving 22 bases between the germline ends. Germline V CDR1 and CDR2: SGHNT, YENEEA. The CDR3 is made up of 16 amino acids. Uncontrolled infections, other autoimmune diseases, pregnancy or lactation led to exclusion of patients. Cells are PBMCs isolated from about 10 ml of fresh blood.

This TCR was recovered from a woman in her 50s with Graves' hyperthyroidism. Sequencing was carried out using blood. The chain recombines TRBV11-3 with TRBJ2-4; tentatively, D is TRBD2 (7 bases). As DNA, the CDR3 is TGTGCCAGCAAGGGCCGGGGGGCTGACGGAGGAAACATTCAGTACTTC. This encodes CASKGRGADGGNIQYF.